The rows below give T cell receptor beta chains drawn from one sample of a study of cytomegalovirus exposure and HLA in healthy donors. Here immunoSEQ multiplex PCR was the method, and the copy in TCRdb shows in-frame clones only, minus some. The table includes fewer than 150,000 clones, about four fifths detected once. The sample taken for sequencing was PBMCs. The receptors derive from a female donor in good health and CMV-seropositive. Both conserved end residues are part of each CDR3. The D gene is left open where the match is weak. Only some rows state a clone size, as once, few, many or a class for expanded clones.

d_gene,abundance,j_gene,v_gene,CDR3aa,CDR3nt
.,.,TRBJ2-7,TRBV27,CASSVRGSSYEQYF,TGTGCCAGCAGTGTCCGGGGGAGCTCCTACGAGCAGTACTTC
.,.,TRBJ1-5,TRBV30,CAWSLGGPVQPQHF,TGTGCCTGGAGTTTAGGCGGCCCCGTCCAGCCCCAGCATTTT
TRBD1,once,TRBJ2-6,TRBV7-2,CASSFVNTGVSGANVLTF,TGTGCCAGCAGCTTCGTCAATACAGGGGTCTCTGGGGCCAACGTCCTGACTTTC
.,few,TRBJ1-6,TRBV5-4,CASSLDGIDNSPLHF,TGTGCCAGCAGCTTGGACGGGATCGATAATTCACCCCTCCACTTT
TRBD1,.,TRBJ1-5,TRBV7-2,CASSLDRGNQPQHF,TGTGCCAGCAGCCTTGACAGGGGGAATCAGCCCCAGCATTTT
TRBD1,few,TRBJ2-3,TRBV10-1,CASSGGQGTDTQYF,TGCGCCAGCAGTGGGGGACAGGGGACAGATACGCAGTATTTT
TRBD2,.,TRBJ2-3,TRBV6-6,CASSYPERGDTDTQYF,TGTGCCAGCAGTTACCCCGAGCGGGGGGACACAGATACGCAGTATTTT
TRBD1,.,TRBJ2-5,TRBV5-1,CASSSTGQRQETQYF,TGCGCCAGCAGCTCCACGGGACAGAGACAAGAGACCCAGTACTTC
.,.,TRBJ1-1,TRBV7-2,CASSLLQMNTEAFF,TGTGCCAGCAGCTTACTACAGATGAACACTGAAGCTTTCTTT
TRBD1,.,TRBJ1-2,TRBV7-2,CASSLDLTGDYGYTF,TGTGCCAGCAGCTTAGACCTGACAGGGGACTATGGCTACACCTTC
TRBD2,once,TRBJ2-7,TRBV19,CASGTSGNYEQYF,TGTGCCAGTGGGACTAGCGGAAACTACGAGCAGTACTTC
TRBD1,.,TRBJ1-2,TRBV6-1,CASSEDGTGPSYGYTF,TGTGCCAGCAGTGAAGACGGGACAGGGCCGTCCTATGGCTACACCTTC
.,.,TRBJ2-2,TRBV2,CASSAGFQNTGELFF,TGTGCCAGCAGTGCGGGTTTCCAGAACACCGGGGAGCTGTTTTTT
.,.,TRBJ1-3,TRBV6-5,CASSYGRKGSGNTIYF,TGTGCCAGCAGTTACGGGAGGAAGGGCTCTGGAAACACCATATATTTT
.,.,TRBJ1-4,TRBV25-1,CASSELEGRYNEKLFF,TGTGCCAGCAGTGAATTGGAGGGAAGGTATAATGAAAAACTGTTTTTT
.,.,TRBJ1-2,TRBV5-1,CASSLGQLGDYGYTF,TGCGCCAGCAGCTTGGGGCAGCTCGGAGACTATGGCTACACCTTC
TRBD1,.,TRBJ1-2,TRBV5-4,CASGGGTGSDYTF,TGTGCCAGCGGGGGCGGGACAGGTTCGGACTACACCTTC
.,.,TRBJ1-1,TRBV9,CASSVGERVNTEAFF,TGTGCCAGCAGCGTAGGGGAGAGGGTGAACACTGAAGCTTTCTTT
.,.,TRBJ1-1,TRBV4-1,CASSSPGLHTEAFF,TGCGCCAGCAGCTCGCCGGGACTGCATACTGAAGCTTTCTTT
.,.,TRBJ1-2,TRBV10-1,CASRNKDRHYGYTF,TGCGCCAGCAGGAACAAGGACAGACACTATGGCTACACCTTC
.,.,TRBJ1-4,TRBV19,CASSRQGNTNEKLFF,TGTGCCAGTAGTAGGCAGGGGAATACTAATGAAAAACTGTTTTTT
.,.,TRBJ1-2,TRBV7-9,CASSAFDSDVDYGYTF,TGTGCCAGCAGCGCTTTTGACAGTGACGTTGACTATGGCTACACCTTC
.,.,TRBJ1-6,TRBV27,CASSLRGASRNSPLHF,TGTGCCAGCAGTTTAAGGGGTGCCAGTCGGAATTCACCCCTCCACTTT
TRBD1,.,TRBJ1-5,TRBV27,CASMEGTGGVQPQHF,TGTGCCAGCATGGAGGGGACAGGGGGGGTGCAGCCCCAGCATTTT
.,.,TRBJ2-1,TRBV7-2,CASSLAREQFF,TGTGCCAGCAGCTTAGCTCGGGAGCAGTTCTTC
TRBD2,.,TRBJ2-1,TRBV30,CAWATSSGGQFF,TGTGCCTGGGCCACTTCTAGCGGGGGGCAGTTCTTC
.,.,TRBJ1-5,TRBV5-1,CASSLSGGGQPQHF,TGCGCCAGCAGCTTGTCGGGGGGTGGGCAGCCCCAGCATTTT
.,.,TRBJ1-2,TRBV29-1,CSVGAEAGAYGYTF,TGCAGCGTCGGGGCCGAAGCAGGGGCCTATGGCTACACCTTC
.,.,TRBJ1-4,TRBV5-1,CASSREEATNEKLFF,TGCGCCAGCAGCCGAGAAGAAGCAACTAATGAAAAACTGTTTTTT
.,.,TRBJ1-2,TRBV2,CASMAGSNYGYTF,TGTGCCAGCATGGCAGGCTCTAACTATGGCTACACCTTC
.,.,TRBJ1-4,TRBV7-9,CASRGRQLTNEKLFF,TGTGCCAGCAGGGGCCGACAGTTAACTAATGAAAAACTGTTTTTT
TRBD1,.,TRBJ2-7,TRBV15,CATSRRPGTGSYEQYF,TGTGCCACCAGCCGGCGGCCCGGGACAGGCTCCTACGAGCAGTACTTC
TRBD1,.,TRBJ1-6,TRBV6-5,CASGGTGASPLHF,TGTGCCAGCGGCGGGACAGGGGCTTCACCCCTCCACTTT
TRBD1,few,TRBJ1-1,TRBV4-1,CASSPLPQGATEAFF,TGCGCCAGCAGCCCCCTCCCACAGGGGGCCACTGAAGCTTTCTTT
TRBD2,.,TRBJ2-6,TRBV5-4,CASSLPGTSTGANVLTF,TGTGCCAGCAGCCTTCCCGGGACTAGCACTGGGGCCAACGTCCTGACTTTC
.,once,TRBJ2-2,TRBV5-1,CASSLGLAGELFF,TGCGCCAGCAGCTTGGGACTAGCCGGGGAGCTGTTTTTT
TRBD1,.,TRBJ2-5,TRBV2,CASGIRGLPDKTQYF,TGTGCCAGCGGGATCAGGGGGCTTCCAGACAAGACCCAGTACTTC
TRBD1,.,TRBJ1-1,TRBV7-9,CASSLRTGTTEAFF,TGTGCCAGCAGCTTAAGGACAGGGACAACTGAAGCTTTCTTT
.,.,TRBJ2-1,TRBV2,CASRLDRVAGEQFF,TGTGCCAGCAGGCTGGACCGCGTTGCGGGCGAGCAGTTCTTC
.,.,TRBJ1-2,TRBV4-3,CASSQIARTDDYGYTF,TGCGCCAGCAGCCAAATTGCTAGGACAGATGATTATGGCTACACCTTC
.,.,TRBJ2-2,TRBV29-1,CSVRAGQTNTGELFF,TGCAGCGTTCGTGCGGGACAGACGAACACCGGGGAGCTGTTTTTT
TRBD2,few,TRBJ2-3,TRBV5-4,CASSLILAGATDTQYF,TGTGCCAGCAGTCTGATACTAGCGGGGGCAACAGATACGCAGTATTTT
.,.,TRBJ1-2,TRBV5-1,CASSQDFNYGYTF,TGCGCCAGCAGCCAGGACTTTAACTATGGCTACACCTTC
.,.,TRBJ2-7,TRBV6-1,CASSEWSGSTYEQYF,TGTGCCAGCAGTGAATGGAGCGGGTCGACCTACGAGCAGTACTTC
.,.,TRBJ2-3,TRBV16,CASSQARGTDTQYF,TGTGCCAGCAGCCAAGCCCGGGGCACAGATACGCAGTATTTT
.,.,TRBJ2-2,TRBV11-3,CASSLREAGELFF,TGTGCCAGCAGCTTAAGGGAGGCCGGGGAGCTGTTTTTT
.,.,TRBJ1-1,TRBV14,CASSQDSGIEAFF,TGTGCCAGCAGCCAAGATTCGGGGATAGAAGCTTTCTTT
TRBD1,.,TRBJ1-5,TRBV30,CAWSGPGTGNQPQHF,TGTGCCTGGAGTGGCCCGGGGACAGGCAATCAGCCCCAGCATTTT
TRBD2,.,TRBJ2-3,TRBV6-5,CASSSGTISTDTQYF,TGTGCCAGCAGCTCCGGGACTATAAGCACAGATACGCAGTATTTT
TRBD2,.,TRBJ2-1,TRBV5-4,CASSPTSGGYNEQFF,TGTGCCAGCAGCCCGACTAGCGGGGGGTACAATGAGCAGTTCTTC
.,.,TRBJ1-6,TRBV5-6,CASSLTRNSPLHF,TGTGCCAGCAGCTTGACGAGGAATTCACCCCTCCACTTT